This T cell receptor (beta chain) emerged from a study of cytomegalovirus exposure and HLA in healthy donors. In the study overall: One earlier analysis, a look at 180 million or so T cells, found some 100 million unique TCR beta sequences. Study-level findings and limits: Sequence variants that were highly shared formed a cluster that was likely a sequencing artifact. Later analysis associated a missense DCLRE1C variant with TCR beta V- and J-gene trimming.

The PCR was carried out with 60 Vbeta primers and 13 Jbeta primers. Method: immunoSEQ multiplex PCR; TCRdb's copy keeps in-frame clones and lacks some. Of about 120,000 clones listed, 81% were seen once; the top ten hold 3.5% to 4%. Turning to this clone: Its specificity is unknown.

This CDR3 spans 12 amino acids. Germline V gene sequence: CDR1 SGHRS, CDR2 YFSETQ. Deletions cut 3 bases from V and 6 bases from J, with 10 bases between. This chain connects TRBV5-1 to TRBJ2-7; D remains ambiguous. This sequence originates from a man younger than 35 in good health and CMV-seropositive. The sequenced material came from PBMCs. CDR3: CASSSASGEQYF. The CDR3 DNA reads TGCGCCAGCAGCTCTGCTTCCGGCGAGCAGTACTTC.